This record covers a single T cell receptor (beta chain). This entry comes from a study of blood T cell repertoires in COVID-19. Across the study: The study drew acute and convalescent COVID-19 samples from the United States, Italy and Spain. Nucleic acid was either cDNA or gDNA, and it came from T cells, B-cell-depleted T cells, or PBMCs.

With V trimmed by 1 base and J by 4 bases, 8 bases remained unmatched. CDR1 KGHSH and CDR2 LQKENI come from the germline V gene. The CDR3 has 16 amino acids. In the original workflow: Nucleated cell counts were estimated from reference gene primer amplification. Clones were read by immunoSEQ multiplex PCR, and TCRdb kept only the in-frame ones, dropping some. V, J and clone size are those of that table, while D and trimming were read from the DNA. The top ten clones hold 5.7% of a sample with tens of thousands of clones, 70% to 85% of them seen once. The V call is TRBV18, the J call TRBJ1-1; 8 bases are shared with TRBD1. The sequence was obtained from a man aged 50-59 years with active or convalescent COVID-19. Material: peripheral blood. DNA of the CDR3: TGTGCCAGCTCACCACGGGAGACAGGGGAGAGCACTGAAGCTTTCTTT. Translated, it gives CASSPRETGESTEAFF.